The clone carrying this TCR beta chain was detected only a few times. This CDR3 comprises 15 residues. The V end was cut by 2 bases, the J end by 9 bases, with 14 bases between. Germline V gene sequence: CDR1 SGHTA, CDR2 FQGNSA. This sample stems from a study of T cells after yellow fever vaccination. Background on the study: The SMART-Seq v4 Ultra Low Input method served to prepare the low-cell-number fractions.

Synthesis of TCR cDNA relied on 5'RACE template switching, which attached a universal primer site and UMIs. TCRdb ran MiXCR on the 5' RACE reads and lists one entry per CDR3 protein. The sample yields about 340,000 distinct CDR3 sequences, roughly an eighth seen once. The receptor's source is a man younger than 30 who received the YFV17D yellow fever vaccine. Sequenced here: CD4+ T cells sorted from PBMCs, sampled 15 days after the yellow fever booster vaccination. The chain combines TRBV7-2 with TRBJ1-6; D remains ambiguous. In DNA, the CDR3 is TGTGCCAGCAGCTTAAACACCGCCATGCCTTCACCCCTCCACTTT. Its translation: CASSLNTAMPSPLHF.